This T cell receptor (beta chain) came from a study of CD8+CD57+ T cells in acquired aplastic anemia. Study context: Each DNA sample taken from sorted CD4+ and CD8+ cells came to approximately 3 ug on average. Findings and limits, study-wide: Sharing between patients and controls was observed for over 25 CD8+ CDR3 sequences.

The use of genomic DNA as template underpinned the TCR beta VDJ and CDR3 profiling. TCRdb analysed the reads with MiXCR anew, one entry per CDR3 protein. The sample comprises 150,000 to 160,000 distinct CDR3 sequences, about 54% of which are singletons, and roughly 12% rests with the top ten. CDR1 DFQATT and CDR2 SNEGSKA come from the germline V gene (reference sequence). V lost 0 bases, J lost 5 bases, and 10 bases lay in between. The CDR3 runs to 13 residues. Patients selected for sequencing had displayed CD8+CD57+ cell expansion by flow cytometry. This clonotype was detected a few times. Its antigen is not identified.

This TCR derives from a human donor with aplastic anemia. The sequenced sample was sorted CD4+, CD8+, or CD8+CD57+ T cells (not recorded which) from PBMCs. The gene calls are TRBV20-1 and TRBJ2-5; D may be TRBD2 (6 bases). The CDR3 loop is CSARDGGKETQYF. The CDR3, as DNA: TGCAGTGCTAGAGATGGAGGGAAGGAGACCCAGTACTTC.